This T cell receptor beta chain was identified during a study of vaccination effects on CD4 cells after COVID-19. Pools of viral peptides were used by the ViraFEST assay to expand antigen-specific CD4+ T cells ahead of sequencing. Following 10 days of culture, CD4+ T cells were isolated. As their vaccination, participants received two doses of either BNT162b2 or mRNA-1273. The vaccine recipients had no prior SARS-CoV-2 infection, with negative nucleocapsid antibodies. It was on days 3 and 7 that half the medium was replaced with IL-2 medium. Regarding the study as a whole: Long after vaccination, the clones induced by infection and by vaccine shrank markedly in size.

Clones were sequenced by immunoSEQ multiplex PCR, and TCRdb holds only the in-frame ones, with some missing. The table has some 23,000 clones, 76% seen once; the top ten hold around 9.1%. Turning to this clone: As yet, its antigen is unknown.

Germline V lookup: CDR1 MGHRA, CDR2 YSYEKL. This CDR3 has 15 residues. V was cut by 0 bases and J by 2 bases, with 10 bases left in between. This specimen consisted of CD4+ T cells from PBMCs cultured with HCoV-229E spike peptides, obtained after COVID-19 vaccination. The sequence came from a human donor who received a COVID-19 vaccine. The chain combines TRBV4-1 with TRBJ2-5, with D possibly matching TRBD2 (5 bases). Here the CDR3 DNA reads TGCGCCAGCAGCCAAGATGGTACTAGACAAGAGACCCAGTACTTC. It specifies CASSQDGTRQETQYF.